These T cell receptor beta chains were read from a single sample in a study of blood T cell repertoires in COVID-19. Here immunoSEQ multiplex PCR was the method, and the copy in TCRdb shows in-frame clones only, minus some. Here the sample spans roughly 77,000 clones, 70% to 80% being singletons. The sequencing input was peripheral blood. These receptors were taken from a man aged 60 to 69 with active or convalescent COVID-19. The CDR3 runs from the conserved cysteine through the conserved F or W.

v_call: TRBV19; j_call: TRBJ1-3; cdr3_aa: CASSIRTELSSGNTIYF
v_call: TRBV5-1; j_call: TRBJ2-7; cdr3_aa: CASSRPLQGYQDEQYF
v_call: TRBV3-1/TRBV3-2; j_call: TRBJ2-2; cdr3_aa: CASSPAGDRVTGELFF
v_call: TRBV7-2; j_call: TRBJ1-2; cdr3_aa: CAINALGWEGYGYTF
v_call: TRBV19; j_call: TRBJ2-7; cdr3_aa: CASSPWGPGSYEQYF
v_call: TRBV7-3; j_call: TRBJ2-1; cdr3_aa: CASSLTIADTSYNEQFF
v_call: TRBV11-1; j_call: TRBJ1-6; cdr3_aa: CASLRDSNSPLHF
v_call: TRBV7-3; j_call: TRBJ2-5; cdr3_aa: CASSLSGGSIETQYF
v_call: TRBV9; j_call: TRBJ2-3; cdr3_aa: CASSAMTGFTDTQYF
v_call: TRBV25-1; j_call: TRBJ1-6; cdr3_aa: CASSRGGSYNSPLHF
v_call: TRBV7-2; j_call: TRBJ2-1; cdr3_aa: CASSFQSGDNEQFF
v_call: TRBV12-3/TRBV12-4; j_call: TRBJ2-7; cdr3_aa: CASRKGQYYEQYF
v_call: TRBV6-1; j_call: TRBJ2-5; cdr3_aa: CASSEAWGVGETQYF
v_call: TRBV18; j_call: TRBJ1-2; cdr3_aa: CASSPTTGLDYGYTF
v_call: TRBV5-1; j_call: TRBJ1-4; cdr3_aa: CASSSDRSEKLFF
v_call: TRBV9; j_call: TRBJ1-1; cdr3_aa: CASSVGQVNTEAFF
v_call: TRBV5-1; j_call: TRBJ2-1; cdr3_aa: CASSLLTGSDNEQFF
v_call: TRBV2; j_call: TRBJ1-2; cdr3_aa: CASRTGNYGYTF
v_call: TRBV28; j_call: TRBJ2-7; cdr3_aa: CASTALAGVWQYF
v_call: TRBV19; j_call: TRBJ2-3; cdr3_aa: CASSILGQGTDTQYF
v_call: TRBV7-6; j_call: TRBJ2-1; cdr3_aa: CASSLGLAYNEQFF
v_call: TRBV28; j_call: TRBJ1-2; cdr3_aa: CASSFRTGLDTF
v_call: TRBV7-2; j_call: TRBJ2-7; cdr3_aa: CASSLDRGSVEQYF
v_call: TRBV5-1; j_call: TRBJ2-7; cdr3_aa: CASRTGQGSYEQYF
v_call: TRBV27; j_call: TRBJ2-7; cdr3_aa: CASSLDTPSSYEQYF
v_call: TRBV7-9; j_call: TRBJ1-2; cdr3_aa: CASSPRTGVGYTF
v_call: TRBV7-8; j_call: TRBJ1-3; cdr3_aa: CASSLGTAQYSGNTIYF